These 5 T cell receptor beta chains share one sample of origin, sequenced in a study of spatial heterogeneity in lung cancer. Study-level points and caveats: Intratumoral expanded alpha and beta TCR counts were found to track tumor mutation counts.

These receptors are not linked to any known antigen. TCRdb processed the 5' RACE reads anew with MiXCR; each CDR3 protein has one entry. The table records roughly 5,700 distinct CDR3 sequences, roughly 7.7% of them present only once. Sample time point: sample taken at primary tumor resection. The starting material was lung tumor tissue, obtained at surgery. These receptors were obtained from a female donor with early-stage non-small cell lung cancer.

This clonotype was found many times. The chain uses TRBV19 and TRBJ2-7, with 8 bases fitting TRBD1. V lost 6 bases to trimming and J lost 6 bases; unmatched junction nucleotides: 10. CDR1 and CDR2 (germline): LNHDA, SQIVND (reference sequence). This CDR3 has 14 residues. The CDR3 region has the DNA TGTGCCAGTAGCGAAACAGGGGGGATTGGCGAGCAGTACTTC. It is translated as CASSETGGIGEQYF.

The chain combines TRBV7-2 with TRBJ2-5, with TRBD1 matching 9 bases. CDR3 length: 15 amino acids. The junction had 6 bases not matched to a gene; V was cut back by 2 bases and J by 5 bases. The germline V gene encodes CDR1 SGHTA and CDR2 FQGNSA. This chain's CDR3 is CASSLSGQGFETQYF. The CDR3 bases are TGTGCCAGCAGCTTAAGTGGACAGGGGTTTGAGACCCAGTACTTC. The full variable domain, with the rest looked up from reference TRBV7-2 and TRBJ2-5, is GAGVSQSPSNKVTEKGKDVELRCDPISGHTALYWYRQSLGQGLEFLIYFQGNSAPDKSGLPSDRFSAERTGGSVSTLTIQRTQQEDSAVYLCASSLSGQGFETQYFGPGTRLLVL.

This clonotype has a count of ten or more. The gene calls are TRBV30 and TRBJ1-6; D uncertain. CDR3 length: 14 amino acids. Deletions cut 2 bases from V and 7 bases from J, with 12 bases between. CDR1 and CDR2 from the germline V gene are GTSNPN and SVGIG (reference sequence). CDR3 in DNA: TGTGCCTGGAGTAGATTCGCCCAAAATTCACCCCTCCACTTT. Translation gives CAWSRFAQNSPLHF.

This clonotype was counted a few times. The rearrangement links TRBV20-1 to TRBJ2-7, with 10 positions matching TRBD2. V trimming: 4 bases; J trimming: 3 bases; junction bases outside the gene matches: 15. The CDR3 spans 17 residues. CDR1 is DFQATT and CDR2 is SNEGSKA in the germline V gene (reference sequence). CDR3 sequence: CSATEGLAGVHSYEQYF. CDR3 coding DNA: TGCAGTGCTACGGAAGGTCTAGCGGGGGTCCACAGCTACGAGCAGTACTTC.

By share, this clonotype counts as medium-sized. The rearrangement links TRBV7-9 to TRBJ1-4; D may be TRBD1 (5 bases). CDR1 SEHNR and CDR2 FQNEAQ come from the germline V gene (reference sequence). The CDR3 is 17 residues long. The V gene lost 0 bases and the J gene lost 2 bases, with 13 bases spanning the gap. The CDR3 nucleotides read TGTGCCAGCAGCTTAGCCGCCGGGGCAGGGACTAATGAAAAACTGTTTTTT. This codes for CASSLAAGAGTNEKLFF.